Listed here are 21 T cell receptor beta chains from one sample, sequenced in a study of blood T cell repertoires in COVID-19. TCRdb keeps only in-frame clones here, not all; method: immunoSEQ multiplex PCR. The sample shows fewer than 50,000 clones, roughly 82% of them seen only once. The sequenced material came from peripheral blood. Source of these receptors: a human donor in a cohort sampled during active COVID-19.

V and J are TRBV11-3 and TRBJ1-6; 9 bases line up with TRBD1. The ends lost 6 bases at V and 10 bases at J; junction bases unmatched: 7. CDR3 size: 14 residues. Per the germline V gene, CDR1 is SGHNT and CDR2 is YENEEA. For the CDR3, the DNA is TGTGCCAGCAGTTCCGGGACAGGGCCCTCACCCCTCCACTTT. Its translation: CASSSGTGPSPLHF.

The CDR3 bases are TGTGCCAGCAGCCAAGCGACTAGCGGGACTTCCTACGAGCAGTACTTC. It encodes CASSQATSGTSYEQYF. The chain combines TRBV3-1 (or the pseudogene TRBV3-2) with TRBJ2-7, with 11 positions matching TRBD2. Germline CDR1 and CDR2: LGHDT and YNNKEL (reference sequence). This CDR3 has 16 residues. Trimming at V came to 1 base and at J to 1 base, leaving 3 bases not matched to a gene.

CDR3 in amino acids: CASSQTSTGTILNEQYF. CDR3 coding DNA: TGCGCCAGCAGCCAGACCAGCACCGGGACAATTCTGAACGAGCAGTACTTC. The chain uses TRBV4-3 and TRBJ2-7; possibly TRBD1 for D (6 bases). The ends were cut back, 3 bases at V and 5 bases at J, with 23 bases in the middle. This CDR3 is built from 17 residues. Germline V gene sequence: CDR1 LGHNA, CDR2 YSLEER.

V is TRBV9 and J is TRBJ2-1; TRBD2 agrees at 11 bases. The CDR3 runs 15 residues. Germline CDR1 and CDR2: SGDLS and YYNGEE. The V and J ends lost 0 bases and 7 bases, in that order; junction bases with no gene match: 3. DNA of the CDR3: TGTGCCAGCAGCGTAGGGTCTAGCGGGAGGAATGAGCAGTTCTTC. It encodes CASSVGSSGRNEQFF.

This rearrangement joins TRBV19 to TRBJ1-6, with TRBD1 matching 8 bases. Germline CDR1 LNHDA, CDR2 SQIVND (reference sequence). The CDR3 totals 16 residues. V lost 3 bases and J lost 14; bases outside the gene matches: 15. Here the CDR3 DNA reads TGTGCCAGTAGTATCCTCGGGCAGGGGGCGGGACAGGCCCTCCACTTT. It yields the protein CASSILGQGAGQALHF.

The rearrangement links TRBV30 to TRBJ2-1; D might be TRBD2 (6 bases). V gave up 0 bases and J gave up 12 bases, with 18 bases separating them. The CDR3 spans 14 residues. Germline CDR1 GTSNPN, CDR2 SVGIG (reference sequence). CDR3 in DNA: TGTGCCTGGAGTGTACCCGCGACTAGTGCGGGGCAGTTCTTC. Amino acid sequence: CAWSVPATSAGQFF.

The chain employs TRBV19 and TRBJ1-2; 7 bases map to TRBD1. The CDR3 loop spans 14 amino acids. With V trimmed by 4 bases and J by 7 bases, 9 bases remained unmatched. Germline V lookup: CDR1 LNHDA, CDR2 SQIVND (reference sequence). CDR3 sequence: CASSNRRTGVGYTF. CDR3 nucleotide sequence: TGTGCCAGTAGTAACCGACGGACAGGTGTTGGCTACACCTTC.

The CDR3 DNA reads as TGTGCCAGCAGCCTCCGGACTAGCGTCTACTCATACAATGAGCAGTTCTTC. This gives the protein CASSLRTSVYSYNEQFF. This chain joins TRBV7-9 and TRBJ2-1; 9 nucleotides agree with TRBD2. The CDR3 covers 17 residues. V shed 5 bases, J shed 4 bases, and the junction held 12 bases outside the gene matches. Germline V lookup: CDR1 SEHNR, CDR2 FQNEAQ (reference sequence).

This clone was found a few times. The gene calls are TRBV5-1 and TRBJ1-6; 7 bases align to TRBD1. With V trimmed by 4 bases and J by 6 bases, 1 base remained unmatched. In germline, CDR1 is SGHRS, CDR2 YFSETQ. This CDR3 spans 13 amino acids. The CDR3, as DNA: TGCGCCAGCAGCCGGGACAGTAATTCACCCCTCCACTTT. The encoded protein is CASSRDSNSPLHF.

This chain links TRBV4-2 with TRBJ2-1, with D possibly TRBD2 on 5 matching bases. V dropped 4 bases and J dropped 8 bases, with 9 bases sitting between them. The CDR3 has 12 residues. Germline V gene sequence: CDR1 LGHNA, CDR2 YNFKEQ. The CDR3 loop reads CASSPSGYEQFF. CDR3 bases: TGTGCCAGCAGCCCATCGGGGTATGAGCAGTTCTTC.

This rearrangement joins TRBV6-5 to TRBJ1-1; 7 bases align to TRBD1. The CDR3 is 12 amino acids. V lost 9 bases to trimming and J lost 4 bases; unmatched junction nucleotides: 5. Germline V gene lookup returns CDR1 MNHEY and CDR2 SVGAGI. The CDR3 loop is CASFQGGTEAFF. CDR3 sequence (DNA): TGTGCCAGTTTTCAGGGGGGCACTGAAGCTTTCTTT.

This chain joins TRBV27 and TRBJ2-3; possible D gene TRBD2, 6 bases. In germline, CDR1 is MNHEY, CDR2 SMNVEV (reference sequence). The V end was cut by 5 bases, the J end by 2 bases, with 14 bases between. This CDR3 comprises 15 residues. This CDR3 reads CASSHLGRPTDTQYF. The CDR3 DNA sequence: TGTGCCAGCAGTCATCTCGGGAGACCCACAGATACGCAGTATTTT.

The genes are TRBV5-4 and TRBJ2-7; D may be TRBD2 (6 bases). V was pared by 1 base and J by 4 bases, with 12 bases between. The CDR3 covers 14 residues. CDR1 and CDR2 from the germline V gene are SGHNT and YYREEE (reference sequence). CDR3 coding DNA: TGTGCCAGCAGCTTGCCCGGACTACAGTACGAGCAGTACTTC. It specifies CASSLPGLQYEQYF.

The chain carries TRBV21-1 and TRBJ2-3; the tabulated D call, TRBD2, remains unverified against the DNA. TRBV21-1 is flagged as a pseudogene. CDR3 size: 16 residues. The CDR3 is CASTGYLSGHTDTQYF. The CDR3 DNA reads TGTGCCAGCACCGGCTATCTTAGCGGACACACAGATACGCAGTATTTT.

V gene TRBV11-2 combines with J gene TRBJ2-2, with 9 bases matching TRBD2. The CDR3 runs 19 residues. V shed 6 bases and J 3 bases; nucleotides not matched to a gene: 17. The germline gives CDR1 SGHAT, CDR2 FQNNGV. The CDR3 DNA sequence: TGTGCCAGCAGGTCCCGGACGCCAGCGGGACTAGCTTACACCGGGGAGCTGTTTTTT. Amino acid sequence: CASRSRTPAGLAYTGELFF.

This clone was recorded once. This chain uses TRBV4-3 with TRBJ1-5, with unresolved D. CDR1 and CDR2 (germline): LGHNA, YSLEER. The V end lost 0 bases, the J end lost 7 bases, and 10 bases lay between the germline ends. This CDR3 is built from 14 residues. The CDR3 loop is CASSQDARSQPQHF. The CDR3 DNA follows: TGCGCCAGCAGCCAAGACGCCCGGTCCCAGCCCCAGCATTTT.

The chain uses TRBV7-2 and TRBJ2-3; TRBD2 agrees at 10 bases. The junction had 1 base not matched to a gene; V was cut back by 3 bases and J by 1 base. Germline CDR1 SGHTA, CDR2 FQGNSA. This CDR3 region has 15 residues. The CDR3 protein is CASSFSGGGTDTQYF. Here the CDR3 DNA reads TGTGCCAGCAGCTTCAGCGGGGGGGGCACAGATACGCAGTATTTT.

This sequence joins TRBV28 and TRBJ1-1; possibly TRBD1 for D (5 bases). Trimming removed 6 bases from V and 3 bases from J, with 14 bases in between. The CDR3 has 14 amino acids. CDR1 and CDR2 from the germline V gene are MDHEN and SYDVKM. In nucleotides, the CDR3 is TGTGCCAGCAGCCCCCCGGACACATACACTGAAGCTTTCTTT. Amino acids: CASSPPDTYTEAFF.

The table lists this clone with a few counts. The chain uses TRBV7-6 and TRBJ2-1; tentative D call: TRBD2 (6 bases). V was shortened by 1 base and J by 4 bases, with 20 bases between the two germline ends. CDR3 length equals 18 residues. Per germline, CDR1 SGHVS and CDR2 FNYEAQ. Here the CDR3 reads CASSLVWGGRDRYNEQFF. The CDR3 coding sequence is TGTGCCAGCAGCTTAGTTTGGGGAGGCAGGGATAGGTACAATGAGCAGTTCTTC. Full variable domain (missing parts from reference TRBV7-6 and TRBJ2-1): GAGVSQSPRYKVTKRGQDVALRCDPISGHVSLYWYRQALGQGPEFLTYFNYEAQQDKSGLPNDRFSAERPEGSISTLTIQRTEQRDSAMYRCASSLVWGGRDRYNEQFFGPGTRLTVL.

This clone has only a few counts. Here the CDR3 DNA reads TGTGCCAGCAGTTCGACAGTTCAAGGCTACACCTTC. This encodes CASSSTVQGYTF. V is TRBV6-5 and J is TRBJ1-2, with a weak D call TRBD1 (5 bases). The V end lost 4 bases, the J end lost 8 bases, and 11 bases lay between the germline ends. Germline loops: CDR1 MNHEY, CDR2 SVGAGI. CDR3 length: 12 amino acids.

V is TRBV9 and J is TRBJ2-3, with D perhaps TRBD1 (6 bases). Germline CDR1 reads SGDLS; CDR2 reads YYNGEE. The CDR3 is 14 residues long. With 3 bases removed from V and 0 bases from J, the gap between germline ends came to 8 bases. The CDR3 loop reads CASSEQGSTDTQYF. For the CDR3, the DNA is TGTGCCAGCAGCGAACAGGGTAGCACAGATACGCAGTATTTT.